This T cell receptor beta chain stems from a study of cytomegalovirus exposure and HLA in healthy donors. Trimming took off 6 bases at V and 5 bases at J, with 16 bases between the two ends. This CDR3 spans 15 amino acids. The germline V gene encodes CDR1 MDHEN and CDR2 SYDVKM. Primers: 60 Vbeta forward and 13 Jbeta reverse. Sequencing used immunoSEQ multiplex PCR; TCRdb keeps in-frame clones, though not all of them. The table includes 150,000 to 200,000 clones, roughly three quarters detected once. The sequencing sample was made of PBMCs. The V and J genes are TRBV28 and TRBJ2-2, with D perhaps TRBD2 (6 bases). The clonotype was recovered from a man younger than 30 in good health and CMV-seropositive. The CDR3: CASSRPLGGTGELFF. The CDR3 bases are TGTGCCAGCAGCCGCCCACTAGGAGGGACCGGGGAGCTGTTTTTT.